Below are 7 T cell receptor beta chains sequenced from a single sample in a study of shared clonotypes between healthy human individuals. TCRdb's table, derived via immunoSEQ multiplex PCR, lists solely in-frame clones and lacks some. The table has about 980,000 clones, over 75% seen once. The sequenced sample was memory CD4+ T cells sorted from blood. Subset specified: CD45RA-negative fraction. All receptors derive from a man between 18 and 35 years old in good health.

The chain carries TRBV2 and TRBJ2-7; D is unresolved. Trimming removed 4 bases at V and 2 bases at J, with 6 bases between. The CDR3 is made up of 12 amino acids. Germline V lookup: CDR1 SNHLY, CDR2 FYNNEI. The CDR3 DNA sequence: TGTGCCAGCAGTGCACGTGCCTACGAGCAGTACTTC. Protein product: CASSARAYEQYF. Using reference TRBV2 and TRBJ2-7 for the parts outside the CDR3, the full variable domain is EPEVTQTPSHQVTQMGQEVILRCVPISNHLYFYWYRQILGQKVEFLVSFYNNEISEKSEIFDDQFSVERPDGSNFTLKIRSTKLEDSAMYFCASSARAYEQYFGPGTRLTVT.

The chain has TRBV4-1 and TRBJ2-1, with TRBD1 as a possible D gene (5 bases). In germline, CDR1 is MGHRA, CDR2 YSYEKL. V was shortened by 4 bases and J by 8 bases, with 9 bases between the two germline ends. CDR3 length equals 12 residues. In nucleotides, the CDR3 is TGCGCCAGCAGCCCAGGGCCTTATGAGCAGTTCTTC. Encoded protein: CASSPGPYEQFF.

The rearrangement joins TRBV5-4 to TRBJ2-3; D may correspond to TRBD1 or TRBD2 (5 bases each). V gave up 4 bases and J gave up 5 bases, with 14 bases separating them. The V gene's germline CDR1 is SGHNT and CDR2 YYREEE (reference sequence). The CDR3 runs 14 residues. CDR3 region: CASSHGAEQDTQYF. CDR3 nucleotide sequence: TGTGCCAGCAGCCACGGGGCAGAGCAAGATACGCAGTATTTT.

The chain combines TRBV18 with TRBJ1-1, with 7 bases fitting TRBD1. This CDR3 spans 15 amino acids. CDR1 and CDR2 (germline): KGHSH, LQKENI. J gave up 4 bases and V 0 bases, and 5 bases lay outside the gene matches. This chain's CDR3 is CASSPPRGLVTEAFF. Written as DNA, the CDR3 is TGTGCCAGCTCACCACCGAGGGGGCTTGTCACTGAAGCTTTCTTT.

For the CDR3, the DNA is TGCGCCAGCAGCCAAGATGATTTCTACGAGCAGTACTTC. This encodes CASSQDDFYEQYF. The V call is TRBV4-1, the J call TRBJ2-7, with D unclear. The CDR3 contains 13 residues. Germline CDR1 and CDR2: MGHRA and YSYEKL. The V end lost 0 bases, the J end lost 3 bases, and 6 bases lay between the germline ends.

The CDR3 DNA sequence: TGTGCCAGCGGTAGGGGAGGACGCGACGAGCAGTACTTC. Amino acids: CASGRGGRDEQYF. The genes are TRBV25-1 and TRBJ2-7; perhaps TRBD2 as D (6 bases). V dropped 8 bases and J dropped 5 bases, with 16 bases sitting between them. The CDR3 has 13 amino acids. The V gene's germline CDR1 is MGHDK and CDR2 SYGVNS.

Remarks on this clone: This specimen includes other DNA sequences encoding the same CDR3. The chain couples TRBV10-3 to TRBJ1-5; no reliable D call. The CDR3 contains 14 residues. Trimming cost V 0 bases and J 1 base, with 4 bases left between them. Germline CDR1 is ENHRY and CDR2 is SYGVKD. CDR3 sequence (DNA): TGTGCCATCAGTGAGTCGTTGAGCAATCAGCCCCAGCATTTT. This translates into CAISESLSNQPQHF.